This TCR beta chain was identified in a study of T-cell reconstitution after alpha-beta-depleted transplantation in children. Findings and caveats of the study: Several hundred graft clones that had expanded were reportedly the source of alpha-beta T cells about two months after transplant. Elevated TCRbeta diversity at day 60 was traced, in some patients, to surviving recipient T cells and thymic progenitors. T-cell counts and diversity were attributed mostly to newly produced T cells one year after transplant.

The library targeted TCRbeta and was prepared with unique molecular identifiers. TCRdb independently ran MiXCR on the PCR reads; one entry per CDR3 protein. This table holds more than 200,000 distinct CDR3 sequences, 20% to 30% found once. As for this clonotype: Its antigen remains unknown.

The CDR3 is 15 amino acids. Trimming at V came to 2 bases and at J to 2 bases, leaving 5 bases not matched to a gene. Germline V gives CDR1 MNHNS, CDR2 SASEGT. Material: PBMCs, mostly from graft donor cells, obtained 360 days after TCRalphabeta/CD19-depleted stem cell transplant. The TCR comes from a female patient aged 2 to 10 who had a stem cell transplant for congenital amegakaryocytic thrombocytopenia, so the T cells may come from the graft donor. This chain joins TRBV6-1 and TRBJ2-7, with TRBD2 identical over 8 bases. CDR3 amino acids: CASSEMGGLAYEQYF. The CDR3 nucleotides are TGTGCCAGCAGTGAAATGGGGGGACTAGCCTACGAGCAGTACTTC.